This passage covers 9 T cell receptor beta chains from one sample sequenced in a study of patients and donors after allogeneic stem cell transplantation. TCRdb called the RT-PCR reads again in MiXCR, with one record for every CDR3 protein. Of about a million distinct CDR3 sequences detected, more than 15% appear once; the ten largest clones hold about 6%. Sequenced input: blood, either unsorted or a sorted T cell fraction (not recorded which). The receptor set was obtained from a human donor who was either an allogeneic HSCT recipient or a stem cell or donor lymphocyte infusion donor (not recorded which). It is not recorded whose cells these are; they may come from a transplant donor.

The chain employs TRBV20-1 and TRBJ1-1, with no clear D. Germline lookup yields CDR1 DFQATT and CDR2 SNEGSKA (reference sequence). Trimming stripped 2 bases from V and 4 bases from J, with 11 bases between. The CDR3 consists of 13 residues. Here the CDR3 DNA reads TGCAGTGCTAGACAGTATCGGGGCACTGAAGCTTTCTTT. Residues: CSARQYRGTEAFF.

The chain recombines TRBV14 with TRBJ1-2, with 8 bases identical to TRBD1. J gave up 4 bases and V 3 bases, and 4 bases lay outside the gene matches. CDR1 is SGHDN, CDR2 FVKESK, per germline. This CDR3 has 14 residues. CDR3 region: CASSQGQASYGYTF. The DNA of the CDR3 is TGTGCCAGCAGCCAGGGACAGGCCAGCTATGGCTACACCTTC.

The CDR3 region has the DNA TGCAGTGCCAAGATATCTGGACAGGGCAATCAGCCCCAGCATTTT. Translated, it gives CSAKISGQGNQPQHF. The genes are TRBV20-1 and TRBJ1-5; 7 bases align to TRBD1. Germline loops: CDR1 DFQATT, CDR2 SNEGSKA (reference sequence). The CDR3 has 15 amino acids. V shed 6 bases and J 2 bases; nucleotides not matched to a gene: 10.

This clonotype was recorded at least ten times. The chain uses TRBV4-1 and TRBJ2-7; D unclear. Trimming stripped 1 base from V and 4 bases from J, with 14 bases between. The CDR3 has 15 residues. The germline CDR1 and CDR2 sequences are MGHRA and YSYEKL. In DNA form, the CDR3 reads TGCGCCAGCAGCCAAGGATCCAGGAATCATTACGAGCAGTACTTC. Its translation is CASSQGSRNHYEQYF.

This clonotype showed up many times. The genes are TRBV5-6 and TRBJ2-1; no definite D call. The CDR3 loop spans 15 amino acids. Germline CDR1 reads SGHDT; CDR2 reads YYEEEE. With 4 bases removed from V and 7 bases from J, the gap between germline ends came to 18 bases. CDR3 loop: CASSRTIQHGNEQFF. The CDR3 nucleotides are TGTGCCAGCAGCCGTACCATACAACATGGGAATGAGCAGTTCTTC.

This clonotype was observed a few times. This chain links TRBV29-1 with TRBJ2-3; 9 bases agree with TRBD1. The trim removed 6 bases at V and 4 bases at J, leaving 11 bases unmatched. The CDR3 has 15 residues. Looked up from germline, CDR1 is SQVTM and CDR2 is ANQGSEA. CDR3 sequence: CSVPRGQGIADTQYF. DNA for the CDR3: TGCAGCGTACCTCGGGGACAGGGTATAGCAGATACGCAGTATTTT.

The CDR3 region is CATSDSQTGINQEQFF. As DNA, the CDR3 is TGTGCCACCAGTGATTCACAGACAGGGATCAATCAGGAGCAGTTCTTC. V and J are TRBV24-1 and TRBJ2-1, with 7 bases fitting TRBD1. Trimming at V came to 2 bases and at J to 10 bases, leaving 13 bases not matched to a gene. The CDR3 is made up of 16 amino acids. Germline lookup yields CDR1 KGHDR and CDR2 SFDVKD.

The chain is built from TRBV20-1 and TRBJ2-3, with TRBD2 matching over 7 bases. Germline CDR1 is DFQATT and CDR2 is SNEGSKA (reference sequence). V dropped 8 bases and J dropped 0; count of bases not matched to a gene: 11. This CDR3 has 15 amino acids. CDR3 protein: CSPSGASSSTDTQYF. CDR3 coding DNA: TGCAGTCCCAGCGGGGCGAGTTCTAGCACAGATACGCAGTATTTT.

Only a few counts were recorded for this clonotype. The chain combines TRBV12-3 or TRBV12-4 with TRBJ1-1; TRBD1 agrees at 7 bases. There are 12 residues in the CDR3. V shed 8 bases, J shed 6 bases, and the junction held 6 bases outside the gene matches. The CDR3 DNA sequence: TGTGCCAGCGGGGACAGATTCCCTGAAGCTTTCTTT. It codes for CASGDRFPEAFF.